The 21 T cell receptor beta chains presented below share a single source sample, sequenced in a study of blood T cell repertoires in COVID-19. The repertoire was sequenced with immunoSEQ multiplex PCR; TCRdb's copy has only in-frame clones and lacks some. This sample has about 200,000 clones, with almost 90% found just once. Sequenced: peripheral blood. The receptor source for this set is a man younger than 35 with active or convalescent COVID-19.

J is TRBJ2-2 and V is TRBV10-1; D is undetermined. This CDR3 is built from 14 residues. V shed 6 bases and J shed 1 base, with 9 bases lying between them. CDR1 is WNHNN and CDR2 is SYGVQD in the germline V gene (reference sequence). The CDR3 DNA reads TGCGCCAGCAGACAGAGCCTGAACACCGGGGAGCTGTTTTTT. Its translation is CASRQSLNTGELFF.

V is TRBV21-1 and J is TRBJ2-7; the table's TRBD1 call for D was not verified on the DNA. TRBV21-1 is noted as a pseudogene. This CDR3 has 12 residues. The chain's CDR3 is CASLDRDNEQYF. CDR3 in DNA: TGTGCCAGCCTGGACAGGGACAACGAGCAGTACTTC.

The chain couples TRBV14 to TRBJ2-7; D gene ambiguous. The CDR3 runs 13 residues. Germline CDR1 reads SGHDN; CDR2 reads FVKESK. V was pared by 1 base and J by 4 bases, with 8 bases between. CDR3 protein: CASSQVLGYEQYF. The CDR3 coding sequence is TGTGCCAGCAGCCAAGTTCTAGGATACGAGCAGTACTTC.

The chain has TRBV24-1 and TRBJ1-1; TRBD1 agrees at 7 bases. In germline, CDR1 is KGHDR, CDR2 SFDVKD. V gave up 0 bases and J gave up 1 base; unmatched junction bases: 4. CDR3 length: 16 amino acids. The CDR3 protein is CATSDLGGGPNTEAFF. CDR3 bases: TGTGCCACCAGTGATTTGGGAGGGGGCCCGAACACTGAAGCTTTCTTT.

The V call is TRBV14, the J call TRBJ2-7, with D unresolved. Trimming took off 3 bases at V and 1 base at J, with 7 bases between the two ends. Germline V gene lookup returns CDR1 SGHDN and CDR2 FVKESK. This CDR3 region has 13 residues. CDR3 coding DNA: TGTGCCAGCAGCCATGCGGCATCCTACGAGCAGTACTTC. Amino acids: CASSHAASYEQYF.

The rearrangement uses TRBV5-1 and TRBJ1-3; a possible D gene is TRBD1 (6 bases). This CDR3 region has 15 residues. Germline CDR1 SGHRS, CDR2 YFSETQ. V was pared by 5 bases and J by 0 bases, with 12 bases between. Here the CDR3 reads CASSAGATSGNTIYF. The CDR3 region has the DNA TGCGCCAGCAGTGCAGGGGCCACCTCTGGAAACACCATATATTTT.

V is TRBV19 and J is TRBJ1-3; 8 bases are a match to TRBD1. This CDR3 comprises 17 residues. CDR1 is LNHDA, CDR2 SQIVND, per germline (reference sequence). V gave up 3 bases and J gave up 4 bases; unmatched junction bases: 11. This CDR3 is CASSMDPPGGAGNTIYF. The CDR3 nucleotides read TGTGCCAGTAGTATGGATCCCCCAGGGGGCGCAGGAAACACCATATATTTT.

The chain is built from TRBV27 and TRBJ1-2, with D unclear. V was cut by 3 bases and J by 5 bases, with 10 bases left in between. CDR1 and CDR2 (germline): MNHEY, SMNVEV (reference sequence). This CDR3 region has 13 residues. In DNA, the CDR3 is TGTGCCAGCAGTTTGGAGGTCGGTTATGGCTACACCTTC. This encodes CASSLEVGYGYTF.

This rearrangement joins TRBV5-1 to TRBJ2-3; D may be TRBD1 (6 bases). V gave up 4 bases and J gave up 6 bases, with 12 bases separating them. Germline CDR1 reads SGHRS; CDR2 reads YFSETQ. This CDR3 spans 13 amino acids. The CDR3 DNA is TGCGCCAGCAGCGCTGGGGGCCGCGATACGCAGTATTTT. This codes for CASSAGGRDTQYF.

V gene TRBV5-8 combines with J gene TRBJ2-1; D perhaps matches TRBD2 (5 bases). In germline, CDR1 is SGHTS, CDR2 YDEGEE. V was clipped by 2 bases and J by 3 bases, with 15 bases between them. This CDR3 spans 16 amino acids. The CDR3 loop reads CASSFARDYNYNEQFF. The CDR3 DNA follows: TGTGCCAGCAGCTTTGCCCGAGACTACAACTACAATGAGCAGTTCTTC.

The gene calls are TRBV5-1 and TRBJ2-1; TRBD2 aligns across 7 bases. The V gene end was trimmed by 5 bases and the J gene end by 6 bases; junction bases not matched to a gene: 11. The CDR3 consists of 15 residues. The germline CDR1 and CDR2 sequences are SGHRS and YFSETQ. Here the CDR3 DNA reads TGCGCCAGCAGACCCGGCGGGGGTCAACTCAATGAGCAGTTCTTC. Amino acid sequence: CASRPGGGQLNEQFF.

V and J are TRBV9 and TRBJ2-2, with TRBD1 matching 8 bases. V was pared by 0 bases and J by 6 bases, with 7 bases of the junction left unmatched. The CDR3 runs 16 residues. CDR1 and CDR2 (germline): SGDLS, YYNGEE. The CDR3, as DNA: TGTGCCAGCAGCGTAGTCCCAGGACAGGGCGCCGGGGAGCTGTTTTTT. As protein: CASSVVPGQGAGELFF. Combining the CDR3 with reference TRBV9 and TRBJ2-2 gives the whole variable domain DSGVTQTPKHLITATGQRVTLRCSPRSGDLSVYWYQQSLDQGLQFLIQYYNGEERAKGNILERFSAQQFPDLHSELNLSSLELGDSALYFCASSVVPGQGAGELFFGEGSRLTVL.

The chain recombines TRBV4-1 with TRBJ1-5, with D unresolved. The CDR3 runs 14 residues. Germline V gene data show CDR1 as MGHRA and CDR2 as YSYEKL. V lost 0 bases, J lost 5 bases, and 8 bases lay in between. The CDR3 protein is CASSQDSMDQPQHF. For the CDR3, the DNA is TGCGCCAGCAGCCAAGATAGTATGGATCAGCCCCAGCATTTT.

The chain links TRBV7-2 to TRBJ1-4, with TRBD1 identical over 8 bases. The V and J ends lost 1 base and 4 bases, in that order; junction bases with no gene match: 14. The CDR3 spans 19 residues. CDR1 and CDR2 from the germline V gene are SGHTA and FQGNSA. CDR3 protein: CASSLVSSPGTGVNEKLFF. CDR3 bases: TGTGCCAGCAGCTTAGTGTCGTCCCCCGGGACAGGCGTTAATGAAAAACTGTTTTTT.

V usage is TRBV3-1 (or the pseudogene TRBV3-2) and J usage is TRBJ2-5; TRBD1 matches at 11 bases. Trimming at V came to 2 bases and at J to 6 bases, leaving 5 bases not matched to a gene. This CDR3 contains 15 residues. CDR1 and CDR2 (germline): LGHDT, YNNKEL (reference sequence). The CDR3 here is CASSQLDRGQQTQYF. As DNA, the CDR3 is TGTGCCAGCAGCCAACTGGACAGGGGGCAGCAGACCCAGTACTTC.

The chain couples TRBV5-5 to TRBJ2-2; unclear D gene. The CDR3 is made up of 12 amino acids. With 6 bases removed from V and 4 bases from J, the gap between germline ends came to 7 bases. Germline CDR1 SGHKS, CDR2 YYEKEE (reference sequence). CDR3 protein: CASTRSTGELFF. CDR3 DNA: TGTGCCAGCACCAGAAGCACCGGGGAGCTGTTTTTT.

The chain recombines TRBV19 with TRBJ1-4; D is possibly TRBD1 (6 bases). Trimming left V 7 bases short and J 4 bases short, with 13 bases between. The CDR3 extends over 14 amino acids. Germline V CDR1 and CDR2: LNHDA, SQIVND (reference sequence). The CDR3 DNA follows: TGTGCCAGTACGAACCAGGGGCTTAATGAAAAACTGTTTTTT. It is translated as CASTNQGLNEKLFF.

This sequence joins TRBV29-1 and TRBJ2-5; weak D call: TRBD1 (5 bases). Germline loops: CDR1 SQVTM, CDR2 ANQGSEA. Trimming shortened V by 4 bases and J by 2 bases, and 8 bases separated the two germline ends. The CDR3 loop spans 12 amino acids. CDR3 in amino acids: CSVVGDQETQYF. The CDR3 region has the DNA TGCAGCGTTGTAGGGGATCAAGAGACCCAGTACTTC.

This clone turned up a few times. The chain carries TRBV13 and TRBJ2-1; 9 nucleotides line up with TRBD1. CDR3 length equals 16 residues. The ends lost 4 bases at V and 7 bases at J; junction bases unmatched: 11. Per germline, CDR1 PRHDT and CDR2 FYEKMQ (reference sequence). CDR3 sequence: CASSSRVGQGINEQFF. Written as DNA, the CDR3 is TGTGCCAGCAGCTCAAGGGTGGGACAGGGTATTAATGAGCAGTTCTTC. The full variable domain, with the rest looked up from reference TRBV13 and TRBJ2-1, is AAGVIQSPRHLIKEKRETATLKCYPIPRHDTVYWYQQGPGQDPQFLISFYEKMQSDKGSIPDRFSAQQFSDYHSELNMSSLELGDSALYFCASSSRVGQGINEQFFGPGTRLTVL.

CDR3 in DNA: TGTGCCAGCAGCTTGCCAGGGTCGGGCGGCTACACCTTC. It is translated as CASSLPGSGGYTF. The V gene is TRBV5-4, the J gene TRBJ1-2; perhaps TRBD1 as D (5 bases). V was trimmed by 1 base and J by 8 bases, leaving 12 bases between them. CDR1 and CDR2 from the germline V gene are SGHNT and YYREEE (reference sequence). The CDR3 is 13 amino acids.

CDR3 residues: CASSSRGQRSEKLFF. CDR3 nucleotides: TGTGCCAGCAGCTCGCGAGGACAGCGGAGTGAAAAACTGTTTTTT. J is TRBJ1-4 and V is TRBV5-4; D may be TRBD1 (6 bases). This CDR3 is built from 15 residues. CDR1 SGHNT and CDR2 YYREEE come from the germline V gene (reference sequence). V lost 3 bases and J 7 bases, leaving 16 bases between the germline ends.